The 21 T cell receptor beta chains below come from one sample, sequenced in a study of immune heterogeneity within non-small cell lung tumors. Multiplex PCR amplified the TCR beta CDR3 region. Its first round ran for approximately 11 cycles with 32 V and 13 J primers. Each CDR3 protein is one row after TCRdb ran MiXCR on the multiplex PCR reads. The sample yields approximately 4,300 distinct CDR3 sequences, 27% seen once. Each sample used around 600 ng of genomic DNA from bulk tumor tissue. Biopsy collection occurred during surgery, with several far-apart biopsies per primary tumor. Enrolled individuals presented with untreated, newly diagnosed non-small cell lung cancer and received curative surgery. Sequenced: lung tumor tissue. Receptors originate from a man aged 55 to 70 with non-small cell lung cancer.

A remark on this clonotype: Relative to the germline gene, one junction end is altered; a read error may explain this. The rearrangement links TRBV18 to TRBJ2-1; 9 bases agree with TRBD2. The germline gives CDR1 KGHSH, CDR2 LQKENI. CDR3 length equals 18 residues. DNA of the CDR3: TGTACCAGCTCACCATGGGACATTAGCGGGAGTGCGTACAATGAGCAGTTCTTC. Its translation: CTSSPWDISGSAYNEQFF.

V is TRBV7-3 and J is TRBJ1-4, with 8 bases fitting TRBD1. CDR1 and CDR2 from the germline V gene are SGHTA and FQGTGA. V was clipped by 9 bases and J by 6 bases; unmatched bases: 6. The CDR3 is made up of 13 amino acids. CDR3 sequence: CARSKDRDEKLFF. The CDR3 nucleotides read TGTGCCAGAAGCAAGGACAGGGATGAAAAACTGTTTTTT.

This clonotype is termed medium-sized. The chain joins TRBV9 to TRBJ2-3; D may be TRBD2 (5 bases). Germline CDR1 SGDLS, CDR2 YYNGEE. The CDR3 totals 15 residues. The V gene lost 0 bases and the J gene lost 2 bases, with 10 bases spanning the gap. The CDR3 DNA sequence: TGTGCCAGCAGCGTAGAAGCGGCTTACACAGATACGCAGTATTTT. This codes for CASSVEAAYTDTQYF.

The chain uses TRBV5-1 and TRBJ2-5; unclear D gene. This CDR3 is built from 15 residues. Germline lookup yields CDR1 SGHRS and CDR2 YFSETQ. Trimming removed 4 bases from V and 3 bases from J, with 16 bases in between. The CDR3 DNA reads as TGCGCCAGCAGCACGGACGTGGGTCCGGAAGAGACCCAGTACTTC. It codes for CASSTDVGPEETQYF.

In its sample, this clonotype is medium-sized. The chain carries TRBV6-1 and TRBJ1-1; D gene unclear. Per the germline V gene, CDR1 is MNHNS and CDR2 is SASEGT. The CDR3 is 12 residues long. V lost 3 bases and J 4 bases, leaving 6 bases between the germline ends. The CDR3, as DNA: TGTGCCAGCAGTGATCGGTTCACTGAAGCTTTCTTT. This gives the protein CASSDRFTEAFF.

By share, this clonotype counts as medium-sized. V usage is TRBV5-1 and J usage is TRBJ2-7, with TRBD1 matching 9 bases. The CDR3 length is 16 residues. Per the germline V gene, CDR1 is SGHRS and CDR2 is YFSETQ. The junction had 11 bases not matched to a gene; V was cut back by 4 bases and J by 3 bases. CDR3 sequence reads: CASSDEGQGSGYEQYF. The CDR3 DNA is TGCGCCAGCAGCGACGAGGGACAGGGATCCGGCTACGAGCAGTACTTC.

This chain uses TRBV29-1 with TRBJ2-1; 10 bases map to TRBD2. After removal of 5 bases from V and 7 bases from J, the junction contained 5 bases not matched to a gene. CDR3 size: 13 residues. CDR1 SQVTM and CDR2 ANQGSEA come from the germline V gene. Here the CDR3 reads CSVSGRGTNEQFF. The CDR3 coding sequence is TGCAGCGTTAGCGGGAGGGGTACTAATGAGCAGTTCTTC.

About this clonotype: At one end, the junction sequence differs from germline, possibly due to a read error. The chain links TRBV20-1 to TRBJ2-1; D might be TRBD2 (5 bases). The CDR3 is made up of 14 amino acids. Germline V gives CDR1 DFQATT, CDR2 SNEGSKA (reference sequence). CDR3 amino acids: CSAPEARVGNEQIF. In DNA, the CDR3 is TGCAGTGCCCCGGAGGCCCGAGTGGGCAATGAGCAGATCTTC.

The chain joins TRBV6-1 to TRBJ2-7; D tentatively fits TRBD1 or TRBD2 (5 bases each). The CDR3 is made up of 14 amino acids. V was trimmed by 4 bases and J by 2 bases, leaving 12 bases between them. Germline V gene sequence: CDR1 MNHNS, CDR2 SASEGT. CDR3 DNA sequence: TGTGCCAGCAGTGCCTGGACGGGACCCTACGAGCAGTACTTC. Its protein is CASSAWTGPYEQYF.

This clonotype is labeled medium-sized. The chain employs TRBV15 and TRBJ2-2; unclear D gene. Germline assignment: CDR1 LNHNV and CDR2 YYDKDF (reference sequence). Between the trimmed V and J ends, which lost 0 bases and 5 bases, there was a span of 4 bases. This CDR3 has 13 amino acids. As DNA, the CDR3 is TGTGCCACCAGCAGAGATCCAACCGGGGAGCTGTTTTTT. Translated: CATSRDPTGELFF.

As regards this clonotype: This may stem from a read error, because a much larger clone lies one nucleotide away. The V call is TRBV30, the J call TRBJ2-7; 14 bases line up with TRBD2. CDR1 and CDR2 from the germline V gene are GTSNPN and SVGIG (reference sequence). The CDR3 is 17 residues long. The CDR3 DNA reads as TGTTCCTGGAGCCCGTTCGGACTAGCGGGAGGTTCCTACGAGCAGTACTTC. Residues: CSWSPFGLAGGSYEQYF.

By share of the sample, this clonotype is medium-sized (0.01 to 0.1%). This sequence joins TRBV28 and TRBJ1-1; no reliable D call. Trimming stripped 7 bases from V and 1 base from J, with 13 bases between. The CDR3 runs 14 residues. CDR1 and CDR2 from the germline V gene are MDHEN and SYDVKM. The CDR3 spells CASNGLDWNTEAFF. CDR3 bases: TGTGCCAGCAACGGATTGGACTGGAACACTGAAGCTTTCTTT.

This CDR3 reads CASSVGAELYSNQPQHF. CDR3 coding DNA: TGTGCCAGCAGCGTAGGGGCGGAACTGTATAGCAATCAGCCCCAGCATTTT. The chain employs TRBV9 and TRBJ1-5; D ambiguous. The CDR3 runs to 17 residues. Germline V gene sequence: CDR1 SGDLS, CDR2 YYNGEE. V gave up 0 bases and J gave up 0 bases, with 13 bases separating them.

The rearrangement links TRBV25-1 to TRBJ2-1, with 7 bases fitting TRBD2. The CDR3 runs to 16 residues. V gave up 5 bases and J gave up 9 bases; unmatched junction bases: 16. Per the germline V gene, CDR1 is MGHDK and CDR2 is SYGVNS. Written as DNA, the CDR3 is TGTGCCAGCAGTACCCGGGTTTCGGGAGGTGAAGGTGAGCAGTTCTTC. Its translation: CASSTRVSGGEGEQFF.

This clonotype is labeled as medium-sized (0.01 to 0.1%). The V call is TRBV10-3, the J call TRBJ1-5, with D uncertain. The V end lost 3 bases, the J end lost 2 bases, and 14 bases lay between the germline ends. CDR3 size: 16 residues. Per germline, CDR1 ENHRY and CDR2 SYGVKD. The CDR3 is CAISEGVPSGNQPQHF. CDR3 bases: TGTGCCATCAGTGAAGGAGTCCCATCGGGCAATCAGCCCCAGCATTTT.

The V gene is TRBV12-5, the J gene TRBJ2-1; a weak D match, TRBD2 (6 bases). Germline V gene lookup returns CDR1 LGHNT and CDR2 FRNRAP. V lost 6 bases and J lost 0, with 6 bases in between. This CDR3 is 13 amino acids long. The CDR3 DNA sequence: TGTGCTAGTGGGACTAGCTCCTACAATGAGCAGTTCTTC. Translated, it gives CASGTSSYNEQFF. Combining the CDR3 with reference TRBV12-5 and TRBJ2-1 gives the whole variable domain DARVTQTPRHKVTEMGQEVTMRCQPILGHNTVFWYRQTMMQGLELLAYFRNRAPLDDSGMPKDRFSAEMPDATLATLKIQPSEPRDSAVYFCASGTSSYNEQFFGPGTRLTVL.

In its sample, this clonotype ranks as medium-sized (0.01 to 0.1%). The rearrangement links TRBV9 to TRBJ2-5; TRBD2 is a possible D gene (7 bases). Germline lookup yields CDR1 SGDLS and CDR2 YYNGEE. The CDR3 has 14 residues. Trimming left V 0 bases short and J 7 bases short, with 13 bases between. Here the CDR3 reads CASSVALGGATQYF. CDR3 bases: TGTGCCAGCAGCGTAGCGTTAGGGGGGGCGACCCAGTACTTC.

V usage is TRBV7-6 and J usage is TRBJ2-3, with 7 bases aligning to TRBD2. V trimming: 4 bases; J trimming: 5 bases; junction bases outside the gene matches: 9. CDR3 length equals 15 residues. CDR1 and CDR2 (germline): SGHVS, FNYEAQ. CDR3 nucleotide sequence: TGTGCCAGCAGCTCTAGAAGGCGGGAGATAGATACGCAGTATTTT. Residues: CASSSRRREIDTQYF.

By frequency in the sample, this clonotype is medium-sized. The rearrangement links TRBV29-1 to TRBJ1-5; D is ambiguous. The germline V gene encodes CDR1 SQVTM and CDR2 ANQGSEA. CDR3 length equals 12 residues. V lost 4 bases to trimming and J lost 0 bases, with 4 bases between them. This CDR3 is CSVANSNQPQHF. CDR3 sequence (DNA): TGCAGCGTTGCGAATAGCAATCAGCCCCAGCATTTT.

A word on this clonotype: Being one base from a much bigger clone, this may be a read error. The chain uses TRBV9 and TRBJ2-1; 7 bases map to TRBD2. Germline V gene sequence: CDR1 SGDLS, CDR2 YYNGEE. The CDR3 is made up of 14 amino acids. CDR3 DNA sequence: TGTACCAGCAGCGTAGTCCTACTAGCGAATGAGCAGTTCTTC. As protein: CTSSVVLLANEQFF.

The chain is built from TRBV19 and TRBJ1-1; 8 positions agree with TRBD1. Trimming took 7 bases from V and 1 from J; bases not matched to a gene: 8. Germline-derived CDR1 and CDR2 are LNHDA and SQIVND (reference sequence). The CDR3 covers 15 residues. CDR3 in DNA: TGTGCCAGTACCGACCCCAGGGGGCAGAACACTGAAGCTTTCTTT. It yields the protein CASTDPRGQNTEAFF. Variable domain in full (rest from reference TRBV19 and TRBJ1-1): DGGITQSPKYLFRKEGQNVTLSCEQNLNHDAMYWYRQDPGQGLRLIYYSQIVNDFQKGDIAEGYSVSREKKESFPLTVTSAQKNPTAFYLCASTDPRGQNTEAFFGQGTRLTVV.